This T cell receptor (beta chain) appears in the sequencing data of a study of T cell repertoires in cytomegalovirus infection (dated by TCRdb to 2018 to 2020). Study-level background: The HLA type of each donor mattered for the analysis, because public TCR beta signatures pointed to carriage of CMV infection along with the matching HLA type.

As concerns this clonotype: The clone's antigen remains unknown. The record has no base qualities; no much larger clone is one base away.

Sequences LNHDA (CDR1) and SQIVND (CDR2) are obtained from the germline V gene (reference sequence). At the junction V is shortened by 3 bases and J by 2 bases, with 17 bases in between. The CDR3 has 17 amino acids, counting the end cysteine and phenylalanine. The CDR3 DNA has 51 bases and is translated from base 1. Reads for this sample came from an Illumina HiSeq 1500. TCRdb reprocessing: public reads trimmed at Q25 with fastp, clones called with MiXCR, in-frame beta chains kept. Rows are unified per CDR3 protein, each entry keeping the most common DNA and genes. This sample gives hundreds of thousands of distinct CDR3 sequences in total; 9.5% of them show up just once. Around 4% of the sample comes from the top ten. What the authors observed across the whole study: In both this cohort and an independent roughly 330-donor cohort, the cumulative frequency of public TCR beta family members distinguished carriers of CMV infection plus the relevant HLA type. The ex vivo response was dominated by HLA-C-restricted CMV-specific TCR beta clonotypes, and the single most frequent clonotype in two of eight donors was supplied by these HLA-C-restricted clonotypes.

The sample taken for sequencing was PBMCs. The rearranged segments are TRBV19 and TRBJ2-1; the D gene is possibly TRBD2, with 5 bases matching. This TCR was recovered from a human donor in good health (CMV status not recorded). Some clones in this sample may be carry-over from other donors' samples. Here is the DNA: TGTGCCAGTAGTATCCCAAGACTACCCGATACCTACAATGAGCAGTTCTTC. Its translation reads: CASSIPRLPDTYNEQFF.